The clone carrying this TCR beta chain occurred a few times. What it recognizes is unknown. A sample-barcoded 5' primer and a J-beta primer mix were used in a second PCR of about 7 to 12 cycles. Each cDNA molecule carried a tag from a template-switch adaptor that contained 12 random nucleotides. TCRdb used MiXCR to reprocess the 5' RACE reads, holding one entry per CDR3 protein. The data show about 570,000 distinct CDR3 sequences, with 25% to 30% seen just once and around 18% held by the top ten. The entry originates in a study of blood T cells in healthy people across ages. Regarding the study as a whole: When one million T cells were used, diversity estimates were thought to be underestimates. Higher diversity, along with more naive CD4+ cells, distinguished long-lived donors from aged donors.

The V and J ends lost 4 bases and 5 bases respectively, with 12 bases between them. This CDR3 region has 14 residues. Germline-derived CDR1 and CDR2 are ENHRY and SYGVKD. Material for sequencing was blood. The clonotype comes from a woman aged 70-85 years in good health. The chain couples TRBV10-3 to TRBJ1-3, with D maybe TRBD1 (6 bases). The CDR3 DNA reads TGTGCCATCAGTGGAGGGGGGGCTAGAAACACCATATATTTT. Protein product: CAISGGGARNTIYF.